The 7 T cell receptor beta chains below were found in one sample sequenced in a study of technical replicates of blood from several donors. The data were produced by immunoSEQ multiplex PCR, yet TCRdb's version contains in-frame clones alone and is incomplete. The data hold more than 11,000 clones, with 80% to 85% observed a single time. Sample: PBMCs. These receptors were collected from a human donor in good health.

The rearrangement links TRBV7-9 to TRBJ1-2; maybe TRBD1 (5 bases). Germline values: CDR1 SEHNR, CDR2 FQNEAQ (reference sequence). Between the trimmed V and J ends, which lost 3 bases and 5 bases, there was a span of 16 bases. The CDR3 is made up of 15 amino acids. CDR3 loop: CASSFQGSLAYGYTF. Written as DNA, the CDR3 is TGTGCCAGCAGCTTCCAGGGAAGCCTTGCGTATGGCTACACCTTC.

This clone occurred a few times. V usage is TRBV9 and J usage is TRBJ2-1; 11 nucleotides agree with TRBD2. CDR1 and CDR2 (germline): SGDLS, YYNGEE. V lost 0 bases, J lost 6 bases, and 5 bases stayed unmatched. The CDR3 is 16 residues long. This chain's CDR3 is CASSVGTSGSFNEQFF. As DNA, the CDR3 is TGTGCCAGCAGCGTAGGAACTAGCGGGAGTTTCAATGAGCAGTTCTTC.

Concerning this clone itself: The junction differs from germline at one of its ends, possibly a read error. V gene TRBV19 combines with J gene TRBJ2-2; 7 bases align to TRBD1. The CDR3 is made up of 12 amino acids. Germline values: CDR1 LNHDA, CDR2 SQIVND (reference sequence). For the CDR3, the DNA is TGTGCCAGTAGTACCAGACAGGGTTGGAAAGTTTTT. Its protein is CASSTRQGWKVF.

The chain is built from TRBV6-5 and TRBJ2-3; weak D call: TRBD2 (6 bases). Trimming left V 7 bases short and J 5 bases short, with 13 bases between. Per germline, CDR1 MNHEY and CDR2 SVGAGI. This CDR3 has 13 residues. CDR3: CASTGIGGDTQYF. CDR3 bases: TGTGCCAGCACTGGAATCGGGGGAGATACGCAGTATTTT.

The chain combines TRBV7-3 with TRBJ2-7; 7 bases agree with TRBD2. This CDR3 has 15 amino acids. V lost 2 bases, J lost 6 bases, and 10 bases stayed unmatched. Germline CDR1 and CDR2: SGHTA and FQGTGA. The CDR3 sequence is CASSLFGGRGVEQYF. The CDR3 DNA sequence: TGTGCCAGCAGCTTATTCGGGGGGAGGGGCGTCGAGCAGTACTTC.

The chain combines TRBV6-5 with TRBJ2-1; 8 nucleotides align to TRBD1. With 2 bases clipped from V and 10 bases from J, the junction kept 13 bases outside the gene matches. The V gene's germline CDR1 is MNHEY and CDR2 SVGAGI. This CDR3 is built from 16 residues. The CDR3 spells CASSYPGGRGHGEQFF. Here the CDR3 DNA reads TGTGCCAGCAGTTACCCCGGGGGCAGGGGGCATGGGGAGCAGTTCTTC.

This CDR3 reads CASSLSSGDWNEQFF. CDR3 bases: TGTGCCAGCAGCTTGTCAAGCGGGGACTGGAATGAGCAGTTCTTC. The chain carries TRBV5-4 and TRBJ2-1, with 7 bases that match TRBD2. J lost 7 bases, V lost 1 base, and 8 bases had no gene match. Germline V gives CDR1 SGHNT, CDR2 YYREEE (reference sequence). This CDR3 has 15 amino acids.